The rows below give T cell receptor beta chains drawn from one sample of a study of cytomegalovirus exposure and HLA in healthy donors. The table came from immunoSEQ multiplex PCR; TCRdb's copy has only in-frame clones and leaves some out. Of roughly 80,000 clones in the sample, 75% to 80% were seen once. The source material was PBMCs. All receptors derive from a man in his forties in good health and CMV-seronegative. CDR3s include the opening cysteine and the closing phenylalanine or tryptophan. The D gene is left open where the match is weak. Clone size appears in some rows only: once, few, many, or a class for an expanded clone.

D gene	V gene	clone size	J gene	CDR3 DNA	CDR3 protein
.	TRBV6-5	.	TRBJ2-4	TGTGCCAGCAGAAACTTGGCCAAAAACATTCAGTACTTC	CASRNLAKNIQYF
.	TRBV6-1	.	TRBJ1-6	TGTGCCAGCTCTCGTACTTATTCACCCCTCCACTTT	CASSRTYSPLHF
TRBD2	TRBV18	.	TRBJ2-7	TGTGCCAGCTCACCGGGAGGGGACGAGCAGTACTTC	CASSPGGDEQYF
.	TRBV6-6	.	TRBJ1-2	TGTGCCAGCAGTTACTCCGAGGTGCACGGCTACACCTTC	CASSYSEVHGYTF
TRBD1	TRBV5-1	.	TRBJ1-2	TGCGCCAGCAGCTCTAGTTCACAGGGGCACTACGGCTACACCTTC	CASSSSSQGHYGYTF
.	TRBV27	few	TRBJ1-6	TGTGCCAGCAGGTGGGACTTACAGAATTCACCCCTCCACTTT	CASRWDLQNSPLHF
.	TRBV20-1	.	TRBJ2-5	TGCAGTGCCGCCAGGGGGACCCAGTACTTC	CSAARGTQYF
.	TRBV7-9	.	TRBJ1-4	TGTTCCAGCAGCTTAGTAGGGGATCCAACTAATGAAAAACTGTTTTTT	CSSSLVGDPTNEKLFF
TRBD1	TRBV19	.	TRBJ1-1	TGTGCCGCACAGGGGGCCAACACTGAAGCTTTCTTT	CAAQGANTEAFF
.	TRBV18	.	TRBJ1-2	TGTGCCAGCTCACCACCGACATGGGATGGCTACACCTTC	CASSPPTWDGYTF
.	TRBV7-3	.	TRBJ1-6	TGTGCCAGCAGCGCCGACAGGTGGAATAATTCACCCCTCCACTTT	CASSADRWNNSPLHF
TRBD1	TRBV5-1	.	TRBJ1-1	TGCGCCAGCAGCCTACCAGGGGGCCCTGGCACTGAAGCTTTCTTT	CASSLPGGPGTEAFF
TRBD2	TRBV5-5	.	TRBJ2-3	TGTGCCAGCAGCCTCACCGCGACTAGCGGGGGGACAGATACGCAGTATTTT	CASSLTATSGGTDTQYF
TRBD1	TRBV18	once	TRBJ2-7	TGTGCCAGCTCACCAGGGAAGAGGACAGGGCACGAGCAGTACTTC	CASSPGKRTGHEQYF
.	TRBV6-5	.	TRBJ2-7	TGTGCCAGCACCCCGGGGTGGTACGAGCAGTACTTC	CASTPGWYEQYF
TRBD1	TRBV5-6	many	TRBJ1-6	TGTGCCAGCAGCTTGGGACAGGGGACTTCACCCCTCCACTTT	CASSLGQGTSPLHF
TRBD1	TRBV7-2	.	TRBJ2-5	TGTGCCAGCAGCACGGACAGGGGGTACCAAGAGACCCAGTACTTC	CASSTDRGYQETQYF
.	TRBV27	once	TRBJ2-1	TGTGCCAGCAGTCCTACCTCGAGCAGGTTCTATGAGCAGTTCTTC	CASSPTSSRFYEQFF
.	TRBV5-6	.	TRBJ2-7	TGTGCCAGCAGCTTAGCCTACGAGCAGTACTTC	CASSLAYEQYF
.	TRBV30	.	TRBJ1-2	TGTGCCTGGAGTCACCTGGGGCCGACGGGCTACACCTTC	CAWSHLGPTGYTF
TRBD1	TRBV5-6	.	TRBJ2-7	TGTGCCAGCAGCGGATACCGGGACAGAGACTACGAGCAGTACTTC	CASSGYRDRDYEQYF
.	TRBV15	.	TRBJ2-5	TGTGCCACCAGCAGAGTATTGAGGGAGACCCAGTACTTC	CATSRVLRETQYF
.	TRBV7-6	.	TRBJ2-7	TGTGCCAGCAGTCCAGGGGTGAGGCACGAGCAGTACTTC	CASSPGVRHEQYF
TRBD2	TRBV9	few	TRBJ2-7	TGTGCCAGCAGCTCCTTAGCGGGGGGGTCCCACGAGCAGTACTTC	CASSSLAGGSHEQYF
.	TRBV11-2	few	TRBJ2-5	TGTGCCAGCAGCCCTTTGTGGAGAGAGACCCAGTACTTC	CASSPLWRETQYF
.	TRBV9	.	TRBJ1-4	TGTGCCAGCAGCCGAACTCAGGGTGAAGGCGAAAAACTGTTTTTT	CASSRTQGEGEKLFF
TRBD2	TRBV19	.	TRBJ2-3	TGTGCCAGTAGTATGTCCGGTAGCGGGGCCACAGATACGCAGTATTTT	CASSMSGSGATDTQYF
TRBD1	TRBV5-6	.	TRBJ1-1	TGTGCCAGCAGCTTGAAGGGGGCTCGGACTGAAGCTTTCTTT	CASSLKGARTEAFF
.	TRBV19	.	TRBJ1-5	TGTGCCAGTAGTATTGACAGGCCTCTTAGCAATCAGCCCCAGCATTTT	CASSIDRPLSNQPQHF